This entry lists 15 T cell receptor beta chains sequenced from one sample in a study of vaccination and CD4 T cells after COVID-19. Treatment here: roughly 11-day PBMC culture with coronavirus spike peptide pools or control peptides (ViraFEST assay). For these receptors, no antigen is known. The study sequenced cultured CD4+ T cell DNA using the Oncomine TCR Beta short-read assay. MiXCR, run by TCRdb on the PCR reads, gives a single entry per CDR3 protein. The sample contains roughly 25,000 distinct CDR3 sequences, roughly 64% of which appear only once. Sequenced input: CD4+ T cells from blood, cultured in vitro. All receptors derive from a human donor who had recovered from COVID-19.

The J gene is TRBJ2-3, the V gene TRBV7-8; a possible D gene is TRBD2 (6 bases). This CDR3 comprises 16 residues. Per germline, CDR1 SGHVS and CDR2 FQNEAQ. Trimming took 3 bases from V and 2 from J, leaving 15 bases between them. The CDR3 nucleotides are TGTGCCAGCAGCTTGTCACGCGGGACTTACACAGATACGCAGTATTTT. Translating gives CASSLSRGTYTDTQYF.

This clonotype showed up just a few times. The chain has TRBV24-1 and TRBJ1-1, with D unresolved. V gave up 5 bases and J gave up 7 bases, with 7 bases separating them. Germline-derived CDR1 and CDR2 are KGHDR and SFDVKD. The CDR3 spans 11 residues. Written as DNA, the CDR3 is TGTGCCACCAGTGCTGGGATTGAAGCTTTCTTT. Protein sequence: CATSAGIEAFF.

There are a few counts of this clonotype. This chain connects TRBV7-9 to TRBJ1-1; 7 positions match TRBD1. The CDR3 is made up of 21 amino acids. The germline gives CDR1 SEHNR, CDR2 FQNEAQ (reference sequence). V was pared by 1 base and J by 10 bases, with 30 bases of the junction left unmatched. In nucleotides, the CDR3 is TGTGCCAGCAGCTTAGGCATCACAGGGGCATCTTGGGCTAGCGACTTGTCTTTAGCTTTCTTT. Protein product: CASSLGITGASWASDLSLAFF.

This clonotype turned up a few times. CDR3 sequence reads: CASSVRTFGNQPQHF. The CDR3 DNA is TGTGCCAGCAGTGTCCGGACATTTGGCAATCAGCCCCAGCATTTT. The chain is built from TRBV2 and TRBJ1-5; tentatively, D is TRBD1 (5 bases). This CDR3 has 15 amino acids. Germline CDR1 is SNHLY and CDR2 is FYNNEI. V dropped 4 bases and J dropped 2 bases, with 12 bases sitting between them.

This clonotype was picked up a small number of times. V gene TRBV6-1 combines with J gene TRBJ1-1; 7 positions agree with TRBD1. The CDR3 spans 14 residues. V trimming: 6 bases; J trimming: 0 bases; junction bases outside the gene matches: 4. Germline-derived CDR1 and CDR2 are MNHNS and SASEGT. The CDR3 DNA reads as TGTGCCAGCAGGGGACAGCAAATGAACACTGAAGCTTTCTTT. It yields the protein CASRGQQMNTEAFF.

The chain links TRBV15 to TRBJ1-5; tentatively, D is TRBD1 (5 bases). V shed 1 base and J shed 5 bases, with 18 bases lying between them. CDR1 and CDR2 (germline): LNHNV, YYDKDF (reference sequence). There are 17 residues in the CDR3. Written as DNA, the CDR3 is TGTGCCACCAGCAGAGGGGGTTCGGCAGGGAGCTATCAGCCCCAGCATTTT. This sequence encodes CATSRGGSAGSYQPQHF.

The V call is TRBV12-3 or TRBV12-4, the J call TRBJ1-3; weak D call: TRBD1 (5 bases). This CDR3 is built from 15 residues. The V gene lost 2 bases and the J gene lost 0 bases, with 8 bases spanning the gap. This CDR3 reads CASSLLRGSGNTIYF. The CDR3 bases are TGTGCCAGCAGTTTACTTAGGGGCTCTGGAAACACCATATATTTT.

The J gene is TRBJ2-5, the V gene TRBV30; D is unresolved. CDR3 length: 11 amino acids. CDR1 is GTSNPN, CDR2 SVGIG, per germline (reference sequence). The V and J ends lost 4 bases and 9 bases respectively, with 12 bases between them. DNA of the CDR3: TGTGCCTGGACCGGCGGACCGGCCCAGTACTTC. Its protein is CAWTGGPAQYF.

V gene TRBV20-1 combines with J gene TRBJ1-1; no definite D call. CDR1 and CDR2 from the germline V gene are DFQATT and SNEGSKA (reference sequence). Trimming shortened V by 3 bases and J by 3 bases, and 20 bases separated the two germline ends. The CDR3 extends over 16 amino acids. DNA for the CDR3: TGCAGTGCTAGCCCCTCCCGGGGAATCGCGGACACTGAAGCTTTCTTT. Residues: CSASPSRGIADTEAFF.

V is TRBV6-5 and J is TRBJ1-2; TRBD1 might be the D (6 bases). CDR1 and CDR2 from the germline V gene are MNHEY and SVGAGI. Trimming stripped 2 bases from V and 5 bases from J, with 12 bases between. This CDR3 has 14 amino acids. The CDR3 nucleotides read TGTGCCAGCAGTTACCGGGAAGGGGGTTATGGCTACACCTTC. Residues: CASSYREGGYGYTF.

The J gene is TRBJ1-5, the V gene TRBV7-8; TRBD1 might be the D (5 bases). Looked up from germline, CDR1 is SGHVS and CDR2 is FQNEAQ. Trimming took 4 bases from V and 0 from J, leaving 22 bases between them. The CDR3 has 19 residues. The CDR3 DNA reads TGTGCCAGCAGCTCAGAACCACAGGACCGAGCATATAGCAATCAGCCCCAGCATTTT. Translating it yields CASSSEPQDRAYSNQPQHF.

Only a few counts were recorded for this clonotype. This chain connects TRBV20-1 to TRBJ2-7, with a weak D call TRBD2 (5 bases). V was shortened by 3 bases and J by 7 bases, with 13 bases between the two germline ends. CDR3 length: 12 residues. In germline, CDR1 is DFQATT, CDR2 SNEGSKA (reference sequence). DNA for the CDR3: TGCAGTGCTAGTCGGTTAAGGAGGGAGCAGTACTTC. Amino acid sequence: CSASRLRREQYF.

The J gene is TRBJ2-3, the V gene TRBV10-3; a weak D match, TRBD1 (5 bases). V was shortened by 4 bases and J by 6 bases, with 11 bases between the two germline ends. Looked up from germline, CDR1 is ENHRY and CDR2 is SYGVKD. This CDR3 has 13 residues. The CDR3 nucleotides are TGTGCCATCAGTGGGACACTGAAGGATACGCAGTATTTT. Residues: CAISGTLKDTQYF.

V is TRBV6-1 and J is TRBJ2-7; TRBD2 aligns across 8 bases. Germline V gene lookup returns CDR1 MNHNS and CDR2 SASEGT. This CDR3 comprises 16 residues. Unmatched junction bases numbered 12, after V lost 5 bases and J lost 3 bases. CDR3 DNA sequence: TGTGCCAGCAGTCTCCAACGGGGGGGAATTGGCTACGAGCAGTACTTC. It is translated as CASSLQRGGIGYEQYF.

The chain couples TRBV24-1 to TRBJ2-2; perhaps TRBD1 as D (6 bases). The length of the CDR3 is 15 residues. Trimming stripped 6 bases from V and 1 base from J, with 11 bases between. Germline V gives CDR1 KGHDR, CDR2 SFDVKD. DNA for the CDR3: TGTGCCACCAGTAGAAAGGGACAGAACACCGGGGAGCTGTTTTTT. It codes for CATSRKGQNTGELFF.